This T cell receptor beta chain was profiled in a study of prognosis after radiotherapy for stage I lung cancer. In the study overall: The radiotherapy was SBRT split into 3 to 5 fractions, giving a biologically effective dose of at least 100 Gy. Receipt of concurrent therapy with stereotactic body radiotherapy occurred in no patient. Whole-study results and caveats: Patients with distant metastases had lower Shannon entropy after stereotactic body radiation therapy.

V lost 7 bases, J lost 6 bases, and 4 bases stayed unmatched. The CDR3 length is 13 residues. Per germline, CDR1 SQVTM and CDR2 ANQGSEA. Two rounds of multiplex PCR amplified TCR beta CDR3 from genomic DNA. Specific primers for each TRBV and TRBJ gene were what first-round PCR used. TCRdb re-analysed the multiplex PCR reads in MiXCR, keeping a single row per CDR3 protein. The table has 15,000 to 20,000 distinct CDR3 sequences, about a quarter seen once. This clonotype was detected ten times or more. The antigen is unknown. This clonotype was sampled from a donor aged 50 or older with non-small cell lung cancer. The specimen comprised PBMCs, sampled before or after stereotactic body radiation therapy (not recorded which). This chain joins TRBV29-1 and TRBJ2-1; 12 positions match TRBD2. DNA of the CDR3: TGCAGCGGTCGACTAGCGGGAGCCAATGAGCAGTTCTTC. Translated, it gives CSGRLAGANEQFF.